The 30 T cell receptor beta chains below were found in one sample sequenced in a study of shared clonotypes between healthy human individuals. Some clones are missing from TCRdb's copy, which holds only in-frame ones; the method was immunoSEQ multiplex PCR. The sample records about 1.4 million clones, roughly 96% being singletons. The sample comprised naive CD4+ T cells sorted from blood. As for subset: CD45RA+ positively selected. The receptors come from a man aged 25-40 years in good health.

The rearrangement links TRBV2 to TRBJ2-2, with D possibly being TRBD1 (6 bases). CDR1 is SNHLY, CDR2 FYNNEI, per germline. Deletions cut 7 bases from V and 4 bases from J, with 13 bases between. The CDR3 covers 14 residues. The CDR3, as DNA: TGTGCCAGCATCAGCAGGGGTAGCACCGGGGAGCTGTTTTTT. Translation gives CASISRGSTGELFF.

Details on this clone: Other DNA sequences of this sample code for an identical CDR3. The gene calls are TRBV10-2 and TRBJ2-2; D remains ambiguous. V was clipped by 3 bases and J by 0 bases, with 11 bases between them. CDR1 WSHSY and CDR2 SAAADI come from the germline V gene. This CDR3 has 16 residues. The CDR3 DNA is TGCGCCAGCAGTGAATCCGGACGGACGAACACCGGGGAGCTGTTTTTT. Protein: CASSESGRTNTGELFF.

This chain connects TRBV9 to TRBJ2-3; D gene ambiguous. V shed 4 bases and J shed 6 bases, with 27 bases lying between them. Germline lookup yields CDR1 SGDLS and CDR2 YYNGEE. The CDR3 covers 18 residues. The CDR3 reads CASSTELSGVRGPDTQYF. The CDR3 coding sequence is TGTGCCAGCAGCACGGAACTCTCTGGCGTAAGAGGTCCGGATACGCAGTATTTT.

V gene TRBV18 combines with J gene TRBJ2-1; TRBD2 matches 7 bases. Trimming removed 3 bases from V and 3 bases from J; junction bases left unmatched: 8. CDR1 KGHSH and CDR2 LQKENI come from the germline V gene. There are 16 residues in the CDR3. For the CDR3, the DNA is TGTGCCAGCTCACCCTATGGCGGGAGAAGCTACAATGAGCAGTTCTTC. This encodes CASSPYGGRSYNEQFF.

The V call is TRBV5-1, the J call TRBJ1-3; D gene ambiguous. V lost 0 bases to trimming and J lost 6 bases, with 13 bases between them. The germline CDR1 and CDR2 sequences are SGHRS and YFSETQ. The CDR3 length is 15 residues. CDR3: CASSLGMPRENTIYF. The CDR3 DNA sequence: TGCGCCAGCAGCTTGGGGATGCCAAGGGAAAACACCATATATTTT.

The chain carries TRBV6-1 and TRBJ1-5, with 7 bases lining up with TRBD1. Germline values: CDR1 MNHNS, CDR2 SASEGT. V shed 3 bases and J 2 bases; nucleotides not matched to a gene: 4. This CDR3 region has 15 residues. This CDR3 reads CASSDPDRGNQPQHF. The CDR3 bases are TGTGCCAGCAGTGACCCCGACAGGGGCAATCAGCCCCAGCATTTT.

J is TRBJ2-3 and V is TRBV5-1; D is ambiguous. CDR3 size: 16 residues. Germline V lookup: CDR1 SGHRS, CDR2 YFSETQ. The V and J ends lost 0 bases and 1 base respectively, with 12 bases between them. The CDR3 region has the DNA TGCGCCAGCAGCTTGGGTCCCGCTTCGGGCACAGATACGCAGTATTTT. Protein sequence: CASSLGPASGTDTQYF. Together with reference TRBV5-1 and TRBJ2-3, the CDR3 gives the full variable domain: KAGVTQTPRYLIKTRGQQVTLSCSPISGHRSVSWYQQTPGQGLQFLFEYFSETQRNKGNFPGRFSGRQFSNSRSEMNVSTLELGDSALYLCASSLGPASGTDTQYFGPGTRLTVL.

The rearrangement joins TRBV9 to TRBJ2-1; D assignment may be TRBD1 or TRBD2 (5 bases each). V lost 3 bases, J lost 4 bases, and 32 bases lay in between. The germline V gene encodes CDR1 SGDLS and CDR2 YYNGEE. CDR3 length: 21 amino acids. CDR3: CASSDPTARGIGTQGYNEQFF. The CDR3 DNA reads TGTGCCAGCAGCGACCCAACTGCCAGAGGGATTGGGACCCAAGGATACAATGAGCAGTTCTTC.

The rearrangement links TRBV18 to TRBJ1-2, with 7 bases fitting TRBD1. Germline-derived CDR1 and CDR2 are KGHSH and LQKENI. J lost 5 bases, V lost 5 bases, and 5 bases had no gene match. The length of the CDR3 is 13 residues. DNA for the CDR3: TGTGCCAGCTCAGCCGACAGGGTATATGGCTACACCTTC. This translates into CASSADRVYGYTF.

The count of this clone is one. The chain joins TRBV28 to TRBJ2-3; D gene ambiguous. Germline values: CDR1 MDHEN, CDR2 SYDVKM. The CDR3 runs 14 residues. V lost 2 bases and J 4 bases, leaving 10 bases between the germline ends. The CDR3 here is CASSLGPRADTQYF. CDR3 coding DNA: TGTGCCAGCAGTTTAGGGCCGAGAGCAGATACGCAGTATTTT.

The chain employs TRBV10-2 and TRBJ2-1; D gene uncertain. Germline V CDR1 and CDR2: WSHSY, SAAADI. V lost 3 bases and J 10 bases, leaving 7 bases between the germline ends. This CDR3 spans 11 amino acids. The CDR3 coding sequence is TGCGCCAGCAGTGACGGACCCGAGCAGTTCTTC. Amino acid sequence: CASSDGPEQFF.

This clone was seen just once. This chain uses TRBV28 with TRBJ2-3; 9 bases align to TRBD2. Germline assignment: CDR1 MDHEN and CDR2 SYDVKM. V lost 5 bases, J lost 7 bases, and 10 bases stayed unmatched. The CDR3 runs to 15 residues. In DNA form, the CDR3 reads TGTGCCAGCAGTGGGACTAGCCCGAACTTATATACGCAGTATTTT. This sequence encodes CASSGTSPNLYTQYF.

This clone was found once. This sequence joins TRBV28 and TRBJ1-5; 7 bases match TRBD1. The CDR3 has 15 amino acids. V gave up 6 bases and J gave up 4 bases; unmatched junction bases: 9. From germline, CDR1 is MDHEN and CDR2 SYDVKM. The CDR3: CASSPRDRRNQPQHF. CDR3 DNA: TGTGCCAGCAGCCCGAGGGACAGACGAAATCAGCCCCAGCATTTT.

The chain is built from TRBV11-2 and TRBJ1-2, with D possibly being TRBD1 (5 bases). Trimming pared 3 bases from V and 8 bases from J, leaving 16 bases between. The CDR3 spans 14 residues. CDR1 is SGHAT and CDR2 is FQNNGV in the germline V gene. The CDR3, as DNA: TGTGCCAGCAGCTTGGGGGGATCGACTCGAGGCTACACCTTC. Encoded protein: CASSLGGSTRGYTF.

The V gene is TRBV19, the J gene TRBJ2-1, with 10 nucleotides matching TRBD1. The CDR3 extends over 15 amino acids. Per germline, CDR1 LNHDA and CDR2 SQIVND (reference sequence). With V trimmed by 6 bases and J by 7 bases, 9 bases remained unmatched. For the CDR3, the DNA is TGTGCCAGTAGCCAAGGACAGGGGGTCGTAAATGAGCAGTTCTTC. Translation: CASSQGQGVVNEQFF.

The V and J genes are TRBV2 and TRBJ2-7; D is unresolved. The V end lost 6 bases, the J end lost 0 bases, and 12 bases lay between the germline ends. Germline V lookup: CDR1 SNHLY, CDR2 FYNNEI. This CDR3 is 14 amino acids long. The CDR3 protein is CASRSTLSSYEQYF. The CDR3 DNA reads as TGTGCCAGCAGGTCGACACTAAGCTCCTACGAGCAGTACTTC.

About this clone itself: At the DNA level, this CDR3 is encoded by other sequences in the same sample as well. The chain joins TRBV5-1 to TRBJ2-1, with D possibly matching TRBD2 (6 bases). Germline lookup yields CDR1 SGHRS and CDR2 YFSETQ. CDR3 length equals 15 residues. V was pared by 0 bases and J by 3 bases, with 10 bases between. The chain's CDR3 is CASSLGLASYNEQFF. The CDR3 bases are TGCGCCAGCAGCTTGGGTCTAGCGAGCTACAATGAGCAGTTCTTC.

This clone was seen only once. V usage is TRBV5-1 and J usage is TRBJ2-7, with unresolved D. Germline V gene data show CDR1 as SGHRS and CDR2 as YFSETQ. The CDR3 runs to 13 residues. Between the trimmed V and J ends, which lost 2 bases and 6 bases, there was a span of 12 bases. The CDR3 region has the DNA TGCGCCAGCAGCTTAACAGCCGACGGCGAGCAGTACTTC. This gives the protein CASSLTADGEQYF.

The V call is TRBV5-4, the J call TRBJ2-3, with D possibly TRBD1 on 5 matching bases. Per germline, CDR1 SGHNT and CDR2 YYREEE (reference sequence). CDR3 length: 16 residues. V shed 0 bases and J shed 4 bases, with 15 bases lying between them. The CDR3 loop reads CASSLDRLGFADTQYF. The DNA of the CDR3 is TGTGCCAGCAGCTTGGACAGGTTAGGGTTCGCAGATACGCAGTATTTT.

This clone was seen once. The chain joins TRBV4-2 to TRBJ1-2, with unresolved D. This CDR3 is 14 amino acids long. Trimming stripped 3 bases from V and 1 base from J, with 9 bases between. Germline CDR1 and CDR2: LGHNA and YNFKEQ. The DNA of the CDR3 is TGTGCCAGCAGCCAGTCCAAATTTAACTATGGCTACACCTTC. It translates to CASSQSKFNYGYTF.

This chain joins TRBV5-5 and TRBJ1-2; D not certain. The V gene's germline CDR1 is SGHKS and CDR2 YYEKEE (reference sequence). The ends were cut back, 0 bases at V and 4 bases at J, with 19 bases in the middle. The CDR3 has 17 residues. CDR3 amino acids: CASSLGSWSLPAYGYTF. CDR3 in DNA: TGTGCCAGCAGCTTGGGGTCATGGAGCCTTCCCGCCTATGGCTACACCTTC.

The rearrangement links TRBV29-1 to TRBJ2-7; 9 bases line up with TRBD2. Germline assignment: CDR1 SQVTM and CDR2 ANQGSEA. V lost 4 bases and J lost 5; bases outside the gene matches: 9. The CDR3 is 14 amino acids. The CDR3 loop is CSVGLAGELNEQYF. CDR3 DNA: TGCAGCGTTGGATTAGCGGGAGAGCTCAACGAGCAGTACTTC.

The chain recombines TRBV28 with TRBJ1-3; D not certain. Germline V lookup: CDR1 MDHEN, CDR2 SYDVKM. This CDR3 has 13 amino acids. Between the trimmed V and J ends, which lost 10 bases and 2 bases, there was a span of 12 bases. This CDR3 is CATALLTGNTIYF. CDR3 nucleotides: TGTGCCACCGCTCTTTTAACTGGAAACACCATATATTTT.

This sequence joins TRBV10-3 and TRBJ1-1, with D possibly TRBD1 on 6 matching bases. V was trimmed by 8 bases and J by 0 bases, leaving 16 bases between them. Germline CDR1 reads ENHRY; CDR2 reads SYGVKD. The CDR3 is 15 amino acids. CDR3 amino acids: CAILPDRNLNTEAFF. CDR3 nucleotide sequence: TGTGCCATCCTCCCTGACAGGAACCTGAACACTGAAGCTTTCTTT.

The V call is TRBV9, the J call TRBJ2-7; 7 bases are a match to TRBD1. The CDR3 runs to 16 residues. V lost 2 bases to trimming and J lost 5 bases; unmatched junction nucleotides: 13. Germline V lookup: CDR1 SGDLS, CDR2 YYNGEE. CDR3 protein: CASSVLRDSPSDEQYF. As DNA, the CDR3 is TGTGCCAGCAGCGTGCTTCGGGACAGCCCTTCAGACGAGCAGTACTTC.

This rearrangement joins TRBV19 to TRBJ2-5, with 7 bases that match TRBD2. The CDR3 spans 16 residues. Germline CDR1 LNHDA, CDR2 SQIVND (reference sequence). Trimming removed 5 bases from V and 5 bases from J; junction bases left unmatched: 14. The chain's CDR3 is CASSQYSSGWGETQYF. The CDR3 region has the DNA TGTGCCAGTAGTCAATACTCTAGCGGATGGGGGGAGACCCAGTACTTC.

The chain links TRBV6-1 to TRBJ1-5; weak D call: TRBD1 (6 bases). The germline V gene has CDR1 MNHNS and CDR2 SASEGT. V was pared by 2 bases and J by 4 bases, with 18 bases between. This CDR3 is 17 amino acids long. CDR3 DNA sequence: TGTGCCAGCAGTGAACTTGGTAGCAGGGGCCTTAATCAGCCCCAGCATTTT. Its translation: CASSELGSRGLNQPQHF.

This clone was observed a single time. V usage is TRBV7-2 and J usage is TRBJ2-2, with D unclear. V was shortened by 7 bases and J by 5 bases, with 8 bases between the two germline ends. CDR1 and CDR2 (germline): SGHTA, FQGNSA. The CDR3 is 12 amino acids. In nucleotides, the CDR3 is TGTGCCAGCAAGAGAAGGACCGGGGAGCTGTTTTTT. This gives the protein CASKRRTGELFF.

The rearrangement links TRBV19 to TRBJ2-2; D not certain. CDR1 and CDR2 (germline): LNHDA, SQIVND (reference sequence). V was shortened by 5 bases and J by 4 bases, with 8 bases between the two germline ends. The CDR3 is 13 amino acids. CDR3 nucleotide sequence: TGTGCCAGTAGTCTTGGGGTCACCGGGGAGCTGTTTTTT. Encoded protein: CASSLGVTGELFF.

V usage is TRBV4-1 and J usage is TRBJ1-3; D is uncertain. Germline CDR1 is MGHRA and CDR2 is YSYEKL. This CDR3 contains 15 residues. V lost 6 bases and J lost 1, with 13 bases in between. The CDR3 nucleotides are TGCGCCAGCAGTTACAGTGCCGGGTCTGGAAACACCATATATTTT. Translating it yields CASSYSAGSGNTIYF.